These T cell receptor beta chains were read from a single sample in a study of blood T cell repertoires in COVID-19. This table comes from immunoSEQ multiplex PCR, and its TCRdb copy is limited to in-frame clones, with some not included. The data show 310,000 or so clones, roughly 87% seen once. Source material: PBMCs or T cells enriched from blood (not recorded which). All receptors come from a woman between 18 and 29 years old who had recovered from COVID-19. Both conserved end residues are part of each CDR3. The D gene is left open where the match is weak. Expanded clones are given a class, and other clones once, few, many or no size at all.

>.|TRBV21-1|.|20|TRBJ2-5
CASSKVFVTFCGREQETQYF
TGTGCCAGCAGCAAAGTTTTTGTAACTTTTTGCGGGAGGGAACAAGAGACCCAGTACTTC
>.|TRBV6-2/TRBV6-3|TRBD1|13|TRBJ1-2
CASSEGTVYGYTF
TGTGCCAGCAGCGAAGGGACAGTGTATGGCTACACCTTC
>.|TRBV20-1|.|14|TRBJ1-6
CSASLPGGNSPLHF
TGCAGTGCTAGTCTGCCAGGAGGAAATTCACCCCTCCACTTT
>.|TRBV27|.|14|TRBJ1-5
CASSSIVSAQPQHF
TGTGCCAGCAGTTCCATAGTTTCCGCTCAGCCCCAGCATTTT
>.|TRBV25-1|TRBD1|12|TRBJ2-5
CASRQGQETQYF
TGTGCCAGCCGACAGGGGCAAGAGACCCAGTACTTC
>once|TRBV7-9|TRBD1|15|TRBJ2-1
CASSFGTGGYNEQFF
TGTGCCAGCAGCTTCGGGACAGGGGGCTACAATGAGCAGTTCTTC
>.|TRBV27|.|16|TRBJ2-3
CASSLQGPYVRYTQYF
TGTGCCAGCAGTTTGCAGGGGCCCTATGTAAGGTATACGCAGTATTTT
>.|TRBV29-1|TRBD1|16|TRBJ1-3
CSVEDRGRGAGNTIYF
TGCAGCGTTGAAGACAGGGGGCGCGGGGCTGGAAACACCATATATTTT
>.|TRBV12-3/TRBV12-4|TRBD1|13|TRBJ1-5
CASTDRGLGPQHF
TGTGCCAGCACCGACAGGGGCCTCGGGCCCCAGCATTTT
>.|TRBV6-2/TRBV6-3|TRBD1|20|TRBJ1-5
CASSPLLYPGQGGYYQPQHF
TGTGCCAGCAGTCCCTTACTTTATCCGGGACAGGGGGGTTACTATCAGCCCCAGCATTTT
>.|TRBV24-1|TRBD1|16|TRBJ2-7
CATSDYDRDGAYEQYF
TGTGCCACCAGTGACTATGACAGGGACGGAGCCTACGAGCAGTACTTC
>.|TRBV7-8|.|16|TRBJ1-2
CASSLGPGMVEDGYTF
TGTGCCAGCAGCTTAGGGCCGGGGATGGTCGAAGATGGCTACACCTTC
>once|TRBV5-1|TRBD1|14|TRBJ1-2
CASSSGTGTYGYTF
TGCGCCAGCAGCTCCGGGACAGGGACCTATGGCTACACCTTC
>.|TRBV5-4|TRBD1|17|TRBJ1-4
CASSPSRTGAVGEKLFF
TGTGCCAGCAGCCCCTCCAGGACAGGGGCGGTGGGAGAAAAACTGTTTTTT
>.|TRBV5-5|TRBD1|15|TRBJ2-7
CASSWTGGRRDEQYF
TGTGCCAGCAGCTGGACAGGGGGTAGGAGGGACGAGCAGTACTTC
>once|TRBV5-5|.|14|TRBJ1-6
CASGWTALNSPLHF
TGTGCCAGCGGATGGACAGCCCTTAATTCACCCCTCCACTTT
>.|TRBV3-1/TRBV3-2|TRBD2|15|TRBJ2-1
CASSLGLAGEVEQFF
TGTGCCAGCAGCCTAGGACTAGCGGGAGAGGTTGAGCAGTTCTTC
>.|TRBV6-5|.|15|TRBJ1-3
CASSYTRSSGNTIYF
TGTGCCAGCAGTTACACCAGAAGCTCTGGAAACACCATATATTTT
>few|TRBV5-4|TRBD1|14|TRBJ2-2
CASSRDRGTGELFF
TGTGCCAGCAGCCGGGACAGGGGGACCGGGGAGCTGTTTTTT
>.|TRBV29-1|TRBD1|14|TRBJ2-7
CSVEDGQGTYEQYF
TGCAGCGTTGAAGACGGACAGGGGACCTACGAGCAGTACTTC
>.|TRBV6-6|TRBD1|16|TRBJ1-1
CASSSNLGQGLTEAFF
TGTGCCAGCAGTTCAAACCTGGGACAGGGTCTCACTGAAGCTTTCTTT
>once|TRBV6-5|.|15|TRBJ1-1
CATFRQGWGNTEAFF
TGTGCCACGTTCAGGCAGGGGTGGGGGAACACTGAAGCTTTCTTT
>few|TRBV30|TRBD1|14|TRBJ1-5
CAWSVITGDQPQHF
TGTGCCTGGAGTGTAATTACAGGGGACCAGCCCCAGCATTTT
>.|TRBV14|TRBD1|13|TRBJ1-1
CASSHSGGTEAFF
TGTGCCAGCAGCCACTCAGGGGGGACTGAAGCTTTCTTT
>.|TRBV28|.|16|TRBJ1-5
CASRLSGGGGNQPQHF
TGTGCCAGCCGCCTTTCTGGAGGAGGGGGCAATCAGCCCCAGCATTTT
>.|TRBV6-5|TRBD1|14|TRBJ1-2
CASSTRQGGYGYTF
TGTGCCAGCAGTACGCGACAGGGCGGATATGGCTACACCTTC
>.|TRBV19|TRBD1|16|TRBJ1-4
CASSPSTGNNNEKLFF
TGTGCCAGTAGTCCTTCGACAGGGAATAATAATGAAAAACTGTTTTTT
>.|TRBV7-2|TRBD2|16|TRBJ2-3
CASSLVTSGNGDTQYF
TGTGCCAGCAGCTTAGTGACTAGCGGGAACGGGGATACGCAGTATTTT
>.|TRBV19|.|15|TRBJ2-3
CASSISRQHRATQYF
TGTGCCAGTAGTATCTCTCGACAGCATCGGGCTACGCAGTATTTT
>.|TRBV28|.|15|TRBJ1-1
CASSSPRPMNTEAFF
TGTGCCAGCAGTTCCCCTAGACCGATGAACACTGAAGCTTTCTTT
>.|TRBV18|.|15|TRBJ2-1
CASSQGGQEYNEQFF
TGTGCCAGCTCCCAGGGGGGACAAGAATACAATGAGCAGTTCTTC
>.|TRBV5-1|.|17|TRBJ2-1
CASSAGSGGISYNEQFF
TGCGCCAGCAGCGCCGGTTCGGGGGGCATTTCCTACAATGAGCAGTTCTTC
>.|TRBV27|.|13|TRBJ2-5
CASSLRIAETQYF
TGTGCCAGCAGTTTAAGAATCGCGGAGACCCAGTACTTC
>.|TRBV4-3|.|14|TRBJ1-2
CASSQIVANYGYTF
TGCGCCAGCAGCCAAATAGTAGCTAACTATGGCTACACCTTC
>few|TRBV7-9|.|17|TRBJ2-7
CASSPQAGQSRSYEQYF
TGTGCCAGCAGCCCACAGGCCGGACAGAGTCGCTCCTACGAGCAGTACTTC
>.|TRBV19|.|15|TRBJ1-6
CASSPSGLKNSPLHF
TGTGCCAGTAGTCCGTCGGGACTGAAGAATTCACCCCTCCACTTT
>once|TRBV4-2|TRBD1|15|TRBJ2-2
CASSQDAGGTGELFF
TGTGCCAGCAGCCAAGATGCAGGGGGAACCGGGGAGCTGTTTTTT
>once|TRBV3-1/TRBV3-2|.|20|TRBJ2-5
CASSPVGRRGPHRDQETQYF
TGTGCCAGCAGCCCAGTTGGACGGCGGGGCCCTCATCGGGACCAAGAGACCCAGTACTTC
>.|TRBV4-3|.|14|TRBJ1-5
CASSLGQMGQPQHF
TGCGCCAGCAGCCTGGGGCAGATGGGTCAGCCCCAGCATTTT